This entry is about one T cell receptor (beta chain). This clonotype has at least ten counts. Its antigen is unknown. Per-base qualities were not stored, and no clone one base away is much larger. The sample comes from a study of T cell repertoires in cytomegalovirus infection (dated by TCRdb to the late 2010s). Context from the whole study: Because public TCR beta signatures pointed to carriage of CMV infection together with the matching HLA type, the HLA type of each donor mattered for the analysis. General study outcomes and caveats: Cumulative frequency of public TCR beta family members discriminated carriers of CMV infection plus the relevant HLA type in this cohort and an independent approximately 360-donor cohort. In the ex vivo response, HLA-C-restricted CMV-specific TCR beta clonotypes were dominant, and in two of eight donors the single most frequent clonotype came from this HLA-C-restricted group.

CDR1 and CDR2 are drawn from the germline V gene: MNHEY, SVGAGI. The trim is 2 bases for V and 2 bases for J, with a gap of 9 bases between the germline ends. Including cysteine and phenylalanine, the CDR3 has 14 amino acids. Of the read, only the CDR3 DNA is kept; its 42 bases are in frame from base 1. Instrument on record: Illumina HiSeq 1500. TCRdb passed the public sequencing reads through fastp at Q25 and MiXCR, retaining productive beta sequences. Duplicate CDR3 protein sequences are folded into a single record with the most common DNA and genes. The sample data list around 250,000 distinct CDR3 sequences, and approximately 15% of these were observed just once. The top ten clones comprise 40% to 55% of the sample.

The rearranged segments are TRBV6-5 and TRBJ2-5; the D gene assignment is perhaps TRBD1 or TRBD2, with each matching 5 bases. Sequenced material: CD8+ T cells from PBMCs. This TCR derives from a human donor in good health (CMV status not recorded). Some clones in this sample may be carry-over from other donors' samples. In nucleotides, the sequence is TGTGCCAGCAGTTACGCTGGGGGACAAGAGACCCAGTACTTC. Translation gives CASSYAGGQETQYF.